The text below deals with one TCR beta chain. In this sample, this clone turned up once. Its recognized antigen is unknown. Base qualities are not at hand, and no much larger clone is one base apart. Each collaborating institution followed its own protocols to collect whole blood in K2EDTA tubes. For TCRbeta analysis, collaborator samples were shipped as frozen whole blood, as isolated PBMCs, or as DNA extracted from either sample type. The data are from a study of blood T cell repertoires in COVID-19 (dated by TCRdb to the early 2020s). In terms of the full investigation: Collaborator samples came from the United States, Italy and Spain and covered acute and convalescent phases of COVID-19. Where HLA class I and class II types were available, the types were taken from metadata supplied by the sample provider, not from assay-based typing. The material from the prospective study consisted of cDNA or gDNA derived from T cells, B-cell-depleted T cells, or PBMCs. Nearly every sample came with metadata listing a de-identified subject ID, COVID-19 status, age in years and sex. The samples were drawn from the first 160 participants of the ongoing ImmuneRACE study and from about 1,200 subjects provided by 6 global collaborators. The repertoires were released in a freely available public database meant as a resource for research on the immune response to SARS-CoV-2. The dataset comprised deeply sampled blood TCRbeta repertoires from subjects exposed to, actively infected with, or recovered from COVID-19. What the authors observed across the whole study: The quantity of clinical and demographic metadata differed by source and by participant and was supplied without curation.

Germline trimming: 3 bases from V, 6 bases from J; junction bases outside gene matches: 7. Sequences KGHSH (CDR1) and LQKENI (CDR2) are obtained from the germline V gene. Taken from cysteine to phenylalanine, the CDR3 has 15 residues. Of the read, only the CDR3 DNA is kept; its 45 bases are in frame from base 1. TCRbeta CDR3 regions were amplified from genomic DNA using the immunoSEQ Assay, a bias-controlled multiplex PCR. Per the authors' processing: Nucleated cell counts per sample were estimated from amplification of reference gene primers within the assay. To quantify the absolute abundance of each unique TCRbeta CDR3 rearrangement, sequence reads were collapsed and filtered. For each sample, productive Simpson clonality was calculated as the square root of Simpson's diversity index across productive rearrangements. TCRdb retrieved this table from immuneACCESS and kept in-frame rearrangements only. Not all clones are present; in checked studies, unresolved V genes account for under half, and no reason is known for the remainder. The V and J calls and clone size are taken from that table; D and trimming were inferred from the DNA. This sample lists about 180,000 clones; approximately 85% were detected once. The biggest ten clones account for 9.8% of the sample.

The clonotype originates from a woman over 75 with acute or convalescent COVID-19. Input material: peripheral blood. The chain uses TRBV18 and TRBJ2-7; the central 11 bases match TRBD1. In nucleotides, the sequence is TGTGCCAGCTCACCGTTCGGACAGGGGGCGGGCGAGCAGTACTTC. It translates to CASSPFGQGAGEQYF. Extended through the reference TRBV18 and TRBJ2-7 proteins, this CDR3 yields the full variable domain: NAGVMQNPRHLVRRRGQEARLRCSPMKGHSHVYWYRQLPEEGLKFMVYLQKENIIDESGMPKERFSAEFPKEGPSILRIQQVVRGDSAAYFCASSPFGQGAGEQYFGPGTRLTVT.